Listed here are 18 T cell receptor beta chains from one sample, sequenced in a study of regulatory T cells in long-lasting Graves disease. Combining iRepertoire HTBI primers with Arm-PCR of CDR3 regions, the authors built TCR beta libraries. One entry per CDR3 protein results from TCRdb running MiXCR on the multiplex PCR reads. Found here are hundreds of thousands of distinct CDR3 sequences, 16% of them singletons; the top ten hold more than 20%. Time point denoted: newly diagnosed GD, antithyroid drugs for less than 3 months. The TCR library was made from RNA extracted from PBMCs. These data are also associated with another study on T cells in Graves' hyperthyroidism and ophthalmopathy.

The material sequenced was peripheral blood mononuclear cells (PBMCs), taken at new diagnosis, from a patient treated with antithyroid drugs. These receptors were collected from a middle-aged woman with Graves disease.

This clonotype was recorded many times. V is TRBV20-1 and J is TRBJ2-3; 9 bases agree with TRBD2. Germline CDR1 and CDR2: DFQATT and SNEGSKA (reference sequence). The CDR3 contains 16 residues. V lost 2 bases to trimming and J lost 0 bases; unmatched junction nucleotides: 6. CDR3: CSARTPSGASTDTQYF. CDR3 coding DNA: TGCAGTGCTAGAACCCCTAGCGGGGCCAGCACAGATACGCAGTATTTT.

The table lists this clonotype with many counts. The rearrangement joins TRBV12-5 to TRBJ1-4; D unresolved. The CDR3 sequence is 12 residues long. Germline V CDR1 and CDR2: LGHNT, FRNRAP. Trimming cost V 10 bases and J 4 bases, with 10 bases left between them. In DNA form, the CDR3 reads TGTGCTACTCTTGACGGTAATGAAAAACTGTTTTTT. This codes for CATLDGNEKLFF.

This clonotype was counted ten times or more. The J gene is TRBJ1-5, the V gene TRBV5-5; D is unclear. This CDR3 is 14 amino acids long. V lost 0 bases, J lost 5 bases, and 9 bases lay in between. Germline lookup yields CDR1 SGHKS and CDR2 YYEKEE (reference sequence). CDR3 coding DNA: TGTGCCAGCAGCTTGGCCCAAAGGGATCAGCCCCAGCATTTT. Translating gives CASSLAQRDQPQHF.

This clonotype was observed at least ten times. CDR3 sequence reads: CASTGHSNTGELFF. Here the CDR3 DNA reads TGCGCCAGCACGGGACATTCGAACACCGGGGAGCTGTTTTTT. The genes are TRBV5-1 and TRBJ2-2; TRBD1 might be the D (6 bases). The CDR3 covers 14 residues. Germline V CDR1 and CDR2: SGHRS, YFSETQ. V was clipped by 6 bases and J by 0 bases, with 9 bases between them.

In its sample, this clonotype was seen a few times. The genes are TRBV15 and TRBJ2-5; D tentatively fits TRBD1 or TRBD2 (5 bases each). V lost 4 bases and J lost 5, with 8 bases in between. CDR3 length equals 12 residues. Germline values: CDR1 LNHNV, CDR2 YYDKDF (reference sequence). The CDR3 DNA sequence: TGTGCCACCAGCATCGGGGACGAGACCCAGTACTTC. Protein: CATSIGDETQYF.

This clonotype was counted a few times. The chain combines TRBV20-1 with TRBJ2-3; D is unresolved. Germline CDR1 and CDR2: DFQATT and SNEGSKA (reference sequence). Trimming took off 6 bases at V and 5 bases at J, with 15 bases between the two ends. CDR3 size: 13 residues. The chain's CDR3 is CSAKSAKGDTQYF. The DNA of the CDR3 is TGCAGTGCGAAGTCTGCTAAAGGAGATACGCAGTATTTT.

V usage is TRBV6-2 or TRBV6-3 and J usage is TRBJ2-3; 9 bases are a match to TRBD2. The V segment lost 2 bases and the J segment 6 bases; nucleotides outside the gene matches: 6. Germline V gene sequence: CDR1 MNHEY, CDR2 SVGEGT. The CDR3 is 15 residues long. CDR3 amino acids: CASSYNSGGWDTQYF. CDR3 sequence (DNA): TGTGCCAGCAGTTACAACAGCGGGGGGTGGGATACGCAGTATTTT.

The chain couples TRBV12-3 or TRBV12-4 to TRBJ1-2; 7 nucleotides match TRBD1. V lost 6 bases, J lost 4 bases, and 11 bases stayed unmatched. The CDR3 contains 15 residues. Written as DNA, the CDR3 is TGTGCCAGCAGCCCAGGGGGGGTTCCTCTCTATGGCTACACCTTC. Its translation is CASSPGGVPLYGYTF.

At least ten counts were recorded for this clonotype. This sequence joins TRBV27 and TRBJ2-3; D is unresolved. The germline V gene encodes CDR1 MNHEY and CDR2 SMNVEV (reference sequence). The CDR3 consists of 12 residues. V was trimmed by 8 bases and J by 3 bases, leaving 9 bases between them. CDR3 DNA sequence: TGTGCCAGCCCCCACCGGACAGATACGCAGTATTTT. This sequence encodes CASPHRTDTQYF.

Only a few counts were recorded for this clonotype. The chain carries TRBV20-1 and TRBJ2-7; 7 bases agree with TRBD1. J was trimmed by 0 bases and V by 2 bases; bases with no gene match: 7. This CDR3 has 15 amino acids. From germline, CDR1 is DFQATT and CDR2 SNEGSKA (reference sequence). CDR3 sequence: CSARKGALSSYEQYF. Written as DNA, the CDR3 is TGCAGTGCTAGAAAGGGGGCCTTGAGCTCCTACGAGCAGTACTTC.

This chain uses TRBV5-1 with TRBJ2-7; D not resolved. The V and J ends lost 0 bases and 4 bases respectively, with 8 bases between them. The CDR3 spans 13 residues. Germline V lookup: CDR1 SGHRS, CDR2 YFSETQ. CDR3 loop: CASSLEITYEQYF. DNA for the CDR3: TGCGCCAGCAGCTTGGAGATTACGTACGAGCAGTACTTC.

In this sample, this clonotype turned up many times. The rearrangement links TRBV28 to TRBJ1-5; 7 nucleotides line up with TRBD1. This CDR3 is built from 18 residues. V was clipped by 2 bases and J by 2 bases; unmatched bases: 12. CDR1 is MDHEN and CDR2 is SYDVKM in the germline V gene. The CDR3 DNA reads as TGTGCCAGCAGTTTACCTCCCGGGGCAGGGGGTGGCAATCAGCCCCAGCATTTT. It encodes CASSLPPGAGGGNQPQHF.

This clonotype occurred a few times. This chain joins TRBV20-1 and TRBJ1-4; D call uncertain. The CDR3 is made up of 14 amino acids. V lost 6 bases to trimming and J lost 7 bases, with 18 bases between them. The V gene's germline CDR1 is DFQATT and CDR2 SNEGSKA (reference sequence). The CDR3, as DNA: TGCAGTGCCACCACACCGGGAGAGGGTGAAAAACTGTTTTTT. Translation: CSATTPGEGEKLFF.

The chain has TRBV7-3 and TRBJ1-6, with D perhaps matching TRBD1 (5 bases). The length of the CDR3 is 15 residues. Trimming pared 6 bases from V and 6 bases from J, leaving 15 bases between. CDR1 and CDR2 (germline): SGHTA, FQGTGA. The CDR3 here is CASRTGTVGNSPLHF. CDR3 DNA sequence: TGTGCCAGCAGAACGGGGACGGTCGGTAATTCACCCCTCCACTTT.

This clonotype occurred a few times. This rearrangement joins TRBV20-1 to TRBJ1-1; D ambiguous. The CDR3 length is 12 residues. The V end was cut by 3 bases, the J end by 4 bases, with 9 bases between. Germline V CDR1 and CDR2: DFQATT, SNEGSKA (reference sequence). The CDR3: CSARSGPTEAFF. Here the CDR3 DNA reads TGCAGTGCTAGGTCGGGTCCCACTGAAGCTTTCTTT.

This clonotype has at least ten counts. The chain is built from TRBV11-1 and TRBJ1-1; no clear D gene. CDR1 is SGHAT and CDR2 is FQDESV in the germline V gene (reference sequence). V was pared by 2 bases and J by 1 base, with 11 bases between. The CDR3 is made up of 15 amino acids. CDR3 protein: CASSLYLTPNTEAFF. The CDR3 DNA is TGTGCCAGCAGCTTATATCTGACTCCGAACACTGAAGCTTTCTTT.

In this sample, this clonotype turned up a few times. One end of the junction fails to match germline, which may point to a read error. The V and J genes are TRBV6-1 and TRBJ1-5, with D hard to call. CDR3 length: 16 amino acids. Looked up from germline, CDR1 is MNHNS and CDR2 is SASEGT. DNA for the CDR3: TGTGCCAACAGTGAAATAACACCTAGAGGCAATCAGCCCCAGCATTTT. Protein product: CANSEITPRGNQPQHF.

This clonotype was counted ten times or more. V and J are TRBV6-1 and TRBJ1-5; D may be TRBD1 (5 bases). Trimming took 1 base from V and 9 from J, leaving 16 bases between them. Germline V gene data show CDR1 as MNHNS and CDR2 as SASEGT. The CDR3 contains 15 residues. In DNA form, the CDR3 reads TGTGCCAGCAGTGAAGGGACATTGGGTTTCTGGCCCCAGCATTTT. Translation: CASSEGTLGFWPQHF.